The present entry profiles one T cell receptor (beta chain) with its context. The treatment was: randomized to nivolumab then ipilimumab (arm A) or the reverse (arm B). Live CD3+CD8+ CD19− CD56− cells were sorted from PBMCs. Germline values: CDR1 MNHEY, CDR2 SMNVEV (reference sequence). This CDR3 comprises 15 residues. With 4 bases removed from V and 1 base from J, the gap between germline ends came to 11 bases. The sample comes from a study of sequential checkpoint blockade in melanoma. Study-wide context: Arm A got nivolumab then ipilimumab; arm B the reverse, 1:1.

The method was immunoSEQ multiplex PCR; TCRdb's version includes in-frame clones alone and lacks a portion of them. The data contain about 12,000 clones, around 67% of them singletons. This chain uses TRBV27 with TRBJ1-5; D might be TRBD1 (5 bases). The starting material was CD8+ T cells sorted from blood (inferred from file names), obtained from a patient given nivolumab and ipilimumab in sequence. The origin of this receptor is a human donor with melanoma. CDR3 region: CASSSPTESNQPQHF. The CDR3 DNA reads TGTGCCAGCAGTTCCCCGACAGAAAGCAATCAGCCCCAGCATTTT.